Here is one T cell receptor beta chain with its context. The source of the sample is a study of blood T cell repertoires in COVID-19. At the level of the study: Material from acute and convalescent COVID-19 was sourced from the United States, Italy and Spain. From T cells, B-cell-depleted T cells, or PBMCs came the material, which was cDNA or gDNA.

Authors' methods: Estimation of nucleated cell counts was performed using reference gene primer amplification. TCRdb's table, derived via immunoSEQ multiplex PCR, lists solely in-frame clones and lacks some. Clone size and V and J calls were adopted from that table, with D and trimming inferred from the DNA. The sample contains about 150,000 clones, about 87% of which appear only once. This CDR3 is 13 amino acids long. The V end lost 8 bases, the J end lost 0 bases, and 5 bases lay between the germline ends. Germline V gene lookup returns CDR1 SNHLY and CDR2 FYNNEI. The sequence was obtained from a woman aged 50 to 60 with acute or convalescent COVID-19. The chain employs TRBV2 and TRBJ1-6; no clear D gene. Sequencing was done on a sample of peripheral blood. For the CDR3, the DNA is TGTGCCAGCGCCAGCTCCTATAATTCACCCCTCCACTTT. It yields the protein CASASSYNSPLHF.